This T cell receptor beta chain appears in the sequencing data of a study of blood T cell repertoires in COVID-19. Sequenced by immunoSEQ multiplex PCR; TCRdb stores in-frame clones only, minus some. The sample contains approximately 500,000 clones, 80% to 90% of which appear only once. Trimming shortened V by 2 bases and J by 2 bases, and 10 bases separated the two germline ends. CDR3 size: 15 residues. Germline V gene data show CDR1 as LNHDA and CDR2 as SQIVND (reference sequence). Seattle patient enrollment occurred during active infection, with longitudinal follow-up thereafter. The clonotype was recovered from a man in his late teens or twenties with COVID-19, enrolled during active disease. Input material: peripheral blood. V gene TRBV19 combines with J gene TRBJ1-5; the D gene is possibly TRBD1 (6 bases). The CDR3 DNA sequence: TGTGCCAGTAGTATATCGTCAGGGGGCAATCAGCCCCAGCATTTT. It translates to CASSISSGGNQPQHF.